This T cell receptor beta chain was identified in a study of cytomegalovirus exposure and HLA in healthy donors. General study results and limits: TCR beta V- and J-gene trimming, according to a later analysis, was linked to a missense DCLRE1C variant.

This clone came up a few times. Its antigen is unknown. The length of the CDR3 is 15 residues. With V trimmed by 1 base and J by 2 bases, 4 bases remained unmatched. The germline CDR1 and CDR2 sequences are SGHDT and YYEEEE. PCR used 60 Vbeta primers and 13 Jbeta primers. Clones were sequenced by immunoSEQ multiplex PCR, and TCRdb holds only the in-frame ones, with some missing. The sample lists 100,000 or so clones; 10% to 15% were seen once. The TCR originated in a man aged 35 to 55 in good health and CMV-seropositive. Sequences were obtained from PBMCs. The rearrangement joins TRBV5-6 to TRBJ2-3; 7 positions match TRBD2. The CDR3 DNA follows: TGTGCCAGCAGCTTGCGGGAGGTGTACACAGATACGCAGTATTTT. This encodes CASSLREVYTDTQYF.